Following are 5 T cell receptor beta chains from one sample sequenced in a study of regulatory T cells in long-lasting Graves disease. Researchers made TCR beta libraries by using iRepertoire HTBI primers and running Arm-PCR on CDR3 regions. TCRdb called the multiplex PCR reads again in MiXCR, with one record for every CDR3 protein. The sample consists of approximately 400,000 distinct CDR3 sequences, approximately 12% of them appearing once. Time point specified: newly diagnosed GD, antithyroid drugs for less than 3 months. Following extraction of RNA from PBMCs, that RNA was used to make the TCR library. These data also formed part of another study, on T cells in Graves' hyperthyroidism and ophthalmopathy.

The sample here was peripheral blood mononuclear cells (PBMCs), taken at new diagnosis, from a patient treated with antithyroid drugs. All receptors come from a woman younger than 30 with Graves disease.

This clonotype was observed a few times. V is TRBV7-2 and J is TRBJ1-1, with D possibly TRBD1 on 5 matching bases. Trimming removed 2 bases from V and 1 base from J, with 11 bases in between. The CDR3 sequence is 15 residues long. In germline, CDR1 is SGHTA, CDR2 FQGNSA. The CDR3 nucleotides are TGTGCCAGCAGCTTAAGGCAGGGCGGGAACACTGAAGCTTTCTTT. Its translation: CASSLRQGGNTEAFF.

This clonotype was seen at least ten times. The chain joins TRBV14 to TRBJ1-1, with a weak D call TRBD1 (6 bases). The V gene's germline CDR1 is SGHDN and CDR2 FVKESK. This CDR3 has 14 residues. Trimming removed 4 bases from V and 4 bases from J, with 13 bases in between. The CDR3 sequence: CASSRTVLPTEAFF. The CDR3 coding sequence is TGTGCCAGCAGCCGGACAGTCCTTCCCACTGAAGCTTTCTTT.

This clonotype has more than one count but fewer than ten. The genes are TRBV15 and TRBJ2-7; 7 bases map to TRBD2. The germline CDR1 and CDR2 sequences are LNHNV and YYDKDF (reference sequence). The ends lost 6 bases at V and 1 base at J; junction bases unmatched: 6. CDR3 size: 14 residues. DNA of the CDR3: TGTGCCACCAGGCCCGCGGGGGATTCCTACGAGCAGTACTTC. Translated, it gives CATRPAGDSYEQYF.

As concerns this clonotype: This clone may be a read error of a much larger clone one base away. This rearrangement joins TRBV24-1 to TRBJ2-3, with D tentatively TRBD1 or TRBD2 (5 bases each). In germline, CDR1 is KGHDR, CDR2 SFDVKD. The CDR3 extends over 19 amino acids. The CDR3, as DNA: TGTGCCACCAGTGATTTCCCACCTCGAGAGGGGAGTAGCACAGGTACGCAGTATTTT. It yields the protein CATSDFPPREGSSTGTQYF.

Ten or more counts support this clonotype. The rearrangement joins TRBV12-5 to TRBJ1-2; D gene ambiguous. Between the trimmed V and J ends, which lost 3 bases and 5 bases, there was a span of 10 bases. The CDR3 sequence is 13 residues long. CDR1 is LGHNT, CDR2 FRNRAP, per germline. CDR3 amino acids: CASGLKAVYGYTF. In DNA, the CDR3 is TGTGCTAGTGGTTTAAAGGCGGTTTATGGCTACACCTTC.